This T cell receptor (beta chain) is drawn from a study of early T cells in non-severe SARS-CoV-2 infection. MiXCR, applied by TCRdb to the 5' RACE reads, yields one record per CDR3 protein. The data contain fewer than 30,000 distinct CDR3 sequences, 5.3% of them singletons. The CDR3 totals 14 residues. CDR1 is LGHDT, CDR2 YNNKEL, per germline (reference sequence). V shed 1 base and J shed 2 bases, with 9 bases lying between them. Specimen: whole blood. The sequence came from an adult who was a healthcare worker with PCR-confirmed SARS-CoV-2 infection or an uninfected control (not recorded which). The chain couples TRBV3-1 to TRBJ2-7; no clear D gene. The CDR3 region is CASSQVIRPYEQYF. The CDR3 DNA is TGTGCCAGCAGCCAAGTAATCCGTCCCTACGAGCAGTACTTC.